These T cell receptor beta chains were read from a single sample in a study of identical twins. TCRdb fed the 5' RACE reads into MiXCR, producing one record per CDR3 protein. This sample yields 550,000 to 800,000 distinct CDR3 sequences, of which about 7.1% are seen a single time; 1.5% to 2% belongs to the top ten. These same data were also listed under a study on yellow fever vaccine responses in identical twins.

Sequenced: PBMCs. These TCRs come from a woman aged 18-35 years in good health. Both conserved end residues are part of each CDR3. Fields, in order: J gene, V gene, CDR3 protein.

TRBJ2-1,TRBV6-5,CASSYGGVSYNEQFF
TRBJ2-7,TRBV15,CATSRGGTKSDEQYF
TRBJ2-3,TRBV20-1,CSGDRADVGTQYF
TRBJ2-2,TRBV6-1,CASKGPTNTGELFF
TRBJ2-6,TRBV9,CASSVQGSHSGANVLTF
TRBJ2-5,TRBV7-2,CATSLGAGTQYF
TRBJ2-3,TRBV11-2,CASSTQGRGPDTQYF
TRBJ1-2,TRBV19,CASSLPWDRGGYTF
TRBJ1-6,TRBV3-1,CASSQDSSGEIHDSPLHF
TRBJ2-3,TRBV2,CASRQGMGTDTQYF
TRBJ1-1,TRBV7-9,CASSRDSLRSNTEAFF
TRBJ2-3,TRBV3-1,CASSQTSMDTQYF
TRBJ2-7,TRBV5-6,CASSKFEYEQYF
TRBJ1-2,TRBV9,CASSVEPVGQLYGYTF
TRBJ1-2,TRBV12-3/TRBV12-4,CASRDPGQGLHTF
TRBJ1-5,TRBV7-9,CATRGGGADQPQHF
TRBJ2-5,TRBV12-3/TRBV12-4,CASSRTSGGYQETQYF
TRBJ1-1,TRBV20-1,CSARRQGWDTEAFF
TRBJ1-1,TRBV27,CASSGGDGSFF
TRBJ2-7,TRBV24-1,CATSENGRVGEQYF
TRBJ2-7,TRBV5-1,CASTKAGTSGSSPREQYF
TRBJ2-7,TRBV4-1,CASSQDRNGVRYEQYF
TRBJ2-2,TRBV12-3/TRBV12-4,CASRLGLAGERGGELFF
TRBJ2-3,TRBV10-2,CASSEEESTDTQYF
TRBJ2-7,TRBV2,CASERGNYEQYF
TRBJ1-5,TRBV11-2,CASSGDLNQPQHF
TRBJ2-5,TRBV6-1,CASSEDPGSKETQYF
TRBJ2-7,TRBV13,CASSFGTGGGLYEQYF
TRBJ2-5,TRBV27,CASKGGRGTQYF
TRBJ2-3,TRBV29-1,CSVALAGITDTQYF
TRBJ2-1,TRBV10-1,CASSELTGGSEQFF
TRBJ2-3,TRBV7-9,CASSFNPVLGQYF
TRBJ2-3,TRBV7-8,CASSLAGGLGTQYF
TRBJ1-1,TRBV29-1,CSVDPRGTEAFF
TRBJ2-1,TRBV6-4,CASSEDSGYNEQFF
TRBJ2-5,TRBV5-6,CASSLRLSSGGQETQYF
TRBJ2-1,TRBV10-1,CASSERAGGYNEQFF
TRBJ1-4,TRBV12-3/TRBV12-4,CASSFSWDRATNEKLFF
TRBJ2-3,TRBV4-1,CASSNPRGTDTQYF
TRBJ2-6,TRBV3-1,CASSQDSGANVLTF
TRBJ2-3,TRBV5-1,CASSLGVGVDTQYF
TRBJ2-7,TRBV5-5,CASSLAKDSTYEQYF
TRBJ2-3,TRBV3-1,CASSQLADTQYF
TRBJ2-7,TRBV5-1,CASSRSAGWEQYF
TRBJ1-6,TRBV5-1,CASSLRTGKDSPLHF
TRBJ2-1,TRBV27,CASTLSGGAGNEQFF
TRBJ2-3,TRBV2,CASSDGGQYF
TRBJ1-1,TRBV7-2,CASSLASTGTEAFF
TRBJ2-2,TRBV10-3,CAIRTSGNTGELFF